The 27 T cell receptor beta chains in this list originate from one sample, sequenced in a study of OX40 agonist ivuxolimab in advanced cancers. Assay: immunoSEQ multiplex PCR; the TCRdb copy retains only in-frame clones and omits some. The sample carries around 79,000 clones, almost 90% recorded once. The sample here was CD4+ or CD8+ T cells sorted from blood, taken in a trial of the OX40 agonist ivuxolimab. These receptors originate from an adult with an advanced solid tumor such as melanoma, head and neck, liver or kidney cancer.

The CDR3 region has the DNA TGTGCCACCAGCAGAGACCCGGGACATCGGAACACTGAAGCTTTCTTT. This translates into CATSRDPGHRNTEAFF. This chain uses TRBV15 with TRBJ1-1, with D perhaps TRBD1 (6 bases). The germline CDR1 and CDR2 sequences are LNHNV and YYDKDF (reference sequence). This CDR3 has 16 amino acids. Trimming removed 0 bases from V and 1 base from J, with 12 bases in between.

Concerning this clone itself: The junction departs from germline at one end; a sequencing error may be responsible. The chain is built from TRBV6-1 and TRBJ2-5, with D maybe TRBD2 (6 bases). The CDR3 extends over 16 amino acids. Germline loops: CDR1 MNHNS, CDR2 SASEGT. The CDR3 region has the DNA TGTGCCAGCAGCGAAGCGGGCCGAGGAGGGCAAGAGACCCAGTACTTC. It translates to CASSEAGRGGQETQYF.

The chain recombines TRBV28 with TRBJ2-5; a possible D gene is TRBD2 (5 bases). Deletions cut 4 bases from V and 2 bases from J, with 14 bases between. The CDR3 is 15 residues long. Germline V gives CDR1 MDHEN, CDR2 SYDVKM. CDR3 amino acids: CASSSNGVLQETQYF. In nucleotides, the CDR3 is TGTGCCAGCAGTTCAAACGGGGTGTTACAAGAGACCCAGTACTTC.

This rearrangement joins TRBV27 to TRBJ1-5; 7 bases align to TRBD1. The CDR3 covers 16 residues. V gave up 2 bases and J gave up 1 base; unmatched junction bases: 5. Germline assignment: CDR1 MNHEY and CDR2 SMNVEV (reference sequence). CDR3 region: CASSLTGTASNQPQHF. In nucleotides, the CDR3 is TGTGCCAGCAGTTTAACCGGGACAGCGAGCAATCAGCCCCAGCATTTT.

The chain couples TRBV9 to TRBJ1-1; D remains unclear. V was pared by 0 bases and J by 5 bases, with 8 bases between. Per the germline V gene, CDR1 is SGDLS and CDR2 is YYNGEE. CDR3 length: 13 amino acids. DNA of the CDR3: TGTGCCAGCAGCGTAGCTGCCGGAACTGAAGCTTTCTTT. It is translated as CASSVAAGTEAFF.

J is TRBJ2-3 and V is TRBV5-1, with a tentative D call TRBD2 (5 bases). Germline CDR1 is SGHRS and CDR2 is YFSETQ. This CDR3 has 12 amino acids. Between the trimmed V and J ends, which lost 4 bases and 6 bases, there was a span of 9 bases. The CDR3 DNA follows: TGCGCCAGCAGCCCCGGGAAGGATACGCAGTATTTT. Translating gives CASSPGKDTQYF.

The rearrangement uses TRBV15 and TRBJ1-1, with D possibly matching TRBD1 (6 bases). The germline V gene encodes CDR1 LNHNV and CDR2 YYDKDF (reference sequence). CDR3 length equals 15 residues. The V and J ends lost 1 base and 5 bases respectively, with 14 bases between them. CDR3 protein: CATSRAPKGVTEAFF. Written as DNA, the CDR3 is TGTGCCACCAGCAGAGCGCCGAAGGGGGTAACTGAAGCTTTCTTT.

The CDR3 loop reads CASRGQTNTGELFF. The CDR3 nucleotides are TGTGCCAGCAGGGGACAAACGAACACCGGGGAGCTGTTTTTT. The J gene is TRBJ2-2, the V gene TRBV6-1; D might be TRBD1 (6 bases). The V and J ends lost 6 bases and 0 bases respectively, with 8 bases between them. This CDR3 has 14 residues. Germline lookup yields CDR1 MNHNS and CDR2 SASEGT.

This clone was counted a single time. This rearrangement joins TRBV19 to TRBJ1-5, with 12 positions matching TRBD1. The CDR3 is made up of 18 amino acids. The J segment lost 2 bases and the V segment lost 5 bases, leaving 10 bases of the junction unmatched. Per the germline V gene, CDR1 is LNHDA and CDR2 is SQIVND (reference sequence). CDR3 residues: CASSATGTGGPGNQPQHF. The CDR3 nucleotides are TGTGCCAGTAGTGCGACCGGGACAGGGGGCCCGGGCAATCAGCCCCAGCATTTT.

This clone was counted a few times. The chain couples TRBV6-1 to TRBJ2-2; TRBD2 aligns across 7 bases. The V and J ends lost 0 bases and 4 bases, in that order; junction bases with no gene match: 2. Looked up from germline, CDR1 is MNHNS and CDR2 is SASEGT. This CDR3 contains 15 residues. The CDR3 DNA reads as TGTGCCAGCAGTGAAGCGGGGGGGGGCACCGGGGAGCTGTTTTTT. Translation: CASSEAGGGTGELFF.

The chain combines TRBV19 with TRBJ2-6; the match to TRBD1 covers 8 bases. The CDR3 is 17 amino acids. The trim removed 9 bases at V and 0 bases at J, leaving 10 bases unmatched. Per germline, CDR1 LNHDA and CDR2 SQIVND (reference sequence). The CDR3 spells CASSLGTGSSGANVLTF. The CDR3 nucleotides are TGTGCCAGCTCCCTCGGGACAGGCAGCTCTGGGGCCAACGTCCTGACTTTC. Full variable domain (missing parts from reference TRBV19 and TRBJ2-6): DGGITQSPKYLFRKEGQNVTLSCEQNLNHDAMYWYRQDPGQGLRLIYYSQIVNDFQKGDIAEGYSVSREKKESFPLTVTSAQKNPTAFYLCASSLGTGSSGANVLTFGAGSRLTVL.

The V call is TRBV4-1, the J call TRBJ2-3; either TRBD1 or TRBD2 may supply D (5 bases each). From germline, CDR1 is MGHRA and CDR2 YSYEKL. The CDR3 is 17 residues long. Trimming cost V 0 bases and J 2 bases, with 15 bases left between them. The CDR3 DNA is TGCGCCAGCAGCCAAGATATGGGACGGTCGTACACAGATACGCAGTATTTT. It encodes CASSQDMGRSYTDTQYF.

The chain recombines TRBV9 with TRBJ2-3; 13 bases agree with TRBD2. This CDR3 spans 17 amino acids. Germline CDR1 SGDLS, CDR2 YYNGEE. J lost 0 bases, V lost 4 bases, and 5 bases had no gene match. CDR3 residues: CASSPGTSGVSTDTQYF. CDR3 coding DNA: TGTGCCAGCAGCCCCGGGACTAGCGGGGTCAGCACAGATACGCAGTATTTT.

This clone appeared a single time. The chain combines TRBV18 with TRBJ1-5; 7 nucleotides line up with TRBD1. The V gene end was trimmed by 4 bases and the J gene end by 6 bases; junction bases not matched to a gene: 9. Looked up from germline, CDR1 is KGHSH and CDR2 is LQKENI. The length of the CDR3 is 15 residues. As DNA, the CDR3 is TGTGCCAGCTCACTCGCAGGGGGATCTGGTCAGCCCCAGCATTTT. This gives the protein CASSLAGGSGQPQHF.

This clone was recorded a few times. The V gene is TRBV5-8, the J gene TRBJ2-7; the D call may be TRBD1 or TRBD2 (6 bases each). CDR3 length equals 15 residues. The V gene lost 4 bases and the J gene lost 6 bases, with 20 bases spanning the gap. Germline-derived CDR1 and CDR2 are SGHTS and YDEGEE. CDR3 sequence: CASSKKARGAGEQYF. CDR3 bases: TGTGCCAGCAGCAAGAAGGCTAGGGGGGCCGGCGAGCAGTACTTC.

The CDR3 sequence: CASSIGTGSYNEQFF. CDR3 nucleotide sequence: TGTGCCAGCAGCATCGGGACAGGCTCCTACAATGAGCAGTTCTTC. The chain couples TRBV11-3 to TRBJ2-1; TRBD1 matches 8 bases. The germline gives CDR1 SGHNT, CDR2 YENEEA. The CDR3 runs to 15 residues. J lost 0 bases, V lost 5 bases, and 3 bases had no gene match.

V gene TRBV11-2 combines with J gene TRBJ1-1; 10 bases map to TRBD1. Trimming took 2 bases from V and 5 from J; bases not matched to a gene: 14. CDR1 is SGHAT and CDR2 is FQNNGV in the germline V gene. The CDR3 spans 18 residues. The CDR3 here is CASSLRGIRGQGRTEAFF. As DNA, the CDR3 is TGTGCCAGCAGCTTAAGGGGAATAAGGGGACAGGGGAGGACTGAAGCTTTCTTT. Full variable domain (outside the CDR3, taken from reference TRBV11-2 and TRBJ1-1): EAGVAQSPRYKIIEKRQSVAFWCNPISGHATLYWYQQILGQGPKLLIQFQNNGVVDDSQLPKDRFSAERLKGVDSTLKIQPAKLEDSAVYLCASSLRGIRGQGRTEAFFGQGTRLTVV.

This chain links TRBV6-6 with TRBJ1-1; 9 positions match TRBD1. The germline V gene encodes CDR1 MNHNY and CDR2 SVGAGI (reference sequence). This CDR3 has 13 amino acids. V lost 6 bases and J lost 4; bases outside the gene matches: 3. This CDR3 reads CASRGQGGTEAFF. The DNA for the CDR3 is TGTGCCAGCAGGGGACAGGGAGGCACTGAAGCTTTCTTT.

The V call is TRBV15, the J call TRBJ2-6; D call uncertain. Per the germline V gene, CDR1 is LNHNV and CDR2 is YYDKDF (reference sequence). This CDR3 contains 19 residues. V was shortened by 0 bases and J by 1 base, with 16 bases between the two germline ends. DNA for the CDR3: TGTGCCACCAGCAGAGATCGGCAGCACACAAGTTCTGGGGCCAACGTCCTGACTTTC. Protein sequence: CATSRDRQHTSSGANVLTF.

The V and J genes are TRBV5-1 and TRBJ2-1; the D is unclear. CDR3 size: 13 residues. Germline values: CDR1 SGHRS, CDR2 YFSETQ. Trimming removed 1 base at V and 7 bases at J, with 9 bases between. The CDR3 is CASSLLSENEQFF. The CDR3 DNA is TGCGCCAGCAGCTTGTTATCTGAGAATGAGCAGTTCTTC.

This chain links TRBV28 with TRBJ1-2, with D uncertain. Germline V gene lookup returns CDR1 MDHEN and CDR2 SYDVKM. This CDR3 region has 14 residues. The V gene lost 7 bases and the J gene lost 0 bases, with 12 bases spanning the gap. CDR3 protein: CASILPAANYGYTF. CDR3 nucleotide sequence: TGTGCCAGCATTCTCCCAGCAGCTAACTATGGCTACACCTTC.

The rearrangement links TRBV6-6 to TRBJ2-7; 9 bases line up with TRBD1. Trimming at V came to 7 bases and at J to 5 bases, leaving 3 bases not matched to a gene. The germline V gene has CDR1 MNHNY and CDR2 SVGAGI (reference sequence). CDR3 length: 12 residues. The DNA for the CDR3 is TGTGCCAGCATGAGGACAGGGGACGAGCAGTACTTC. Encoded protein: CASMRTGDEQYF.

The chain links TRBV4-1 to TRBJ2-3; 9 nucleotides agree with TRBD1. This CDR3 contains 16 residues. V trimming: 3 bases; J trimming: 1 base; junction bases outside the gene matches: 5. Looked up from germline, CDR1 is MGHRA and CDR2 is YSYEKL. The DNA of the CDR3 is TGCGCCAGCAGCCACCACAGGGGGCAAGGCACAGATACGCAGTATTTT. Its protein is CASSHHRGQGTDTQYF.

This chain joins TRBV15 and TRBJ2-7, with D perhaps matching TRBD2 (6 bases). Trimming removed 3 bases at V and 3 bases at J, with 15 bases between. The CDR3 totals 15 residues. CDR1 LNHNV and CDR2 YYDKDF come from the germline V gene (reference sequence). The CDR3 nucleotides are TGTGCCACCAGCAGCGGGGCGGAGGGTCTCTACGAGCAGTACTTC. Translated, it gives CATSSGAEGLYEQYF.

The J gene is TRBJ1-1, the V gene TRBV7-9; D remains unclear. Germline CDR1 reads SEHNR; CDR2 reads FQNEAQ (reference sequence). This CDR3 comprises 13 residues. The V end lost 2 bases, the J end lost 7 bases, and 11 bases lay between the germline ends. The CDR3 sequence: CASSLNGNFEAFF. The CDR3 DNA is TGTGCCAGCAGCTTAAATGGGAATTTTGAAGCTTTCTTT.

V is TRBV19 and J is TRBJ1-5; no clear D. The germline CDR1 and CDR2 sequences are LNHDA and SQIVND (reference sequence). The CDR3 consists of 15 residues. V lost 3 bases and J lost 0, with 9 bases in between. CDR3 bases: TGTGCCAGTAGTATGTTCGTCAATAGCAATCAGCCCCAGCATTTT. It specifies CASSMFVNSNQPQHF.

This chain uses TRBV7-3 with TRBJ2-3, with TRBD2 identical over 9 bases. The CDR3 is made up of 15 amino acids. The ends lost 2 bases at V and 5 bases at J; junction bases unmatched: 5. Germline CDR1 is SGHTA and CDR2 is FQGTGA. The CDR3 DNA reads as TGTGCCAGCAGCTTAGGGCGGGAGGGTAAAGATACGCAGTATTTT. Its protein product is CASSLGREGKDTQYF.